This TCR beta chain was recovered during a study of beta chain features in type 1 diabetes. The overall study: Patients shared similar age, gender and cell yields with healthy donors. Study-level findings and limits: In all four CD4+ subsets, TCRB CDR3 length was significantly, moderately reduced in type 1 diabetes. Comparison showed that naive, central memory and Treg TCRB repertoires appeared more similar among patients than among healthy donors. Reduced insertions and increased deletions marked VDJ junctions in type 1 diabetes patients.

TCRB transcripts that were expressed got sequenced, as all of the isolated RNA had been reverse transcribed. Sequenced naive, central memory and regulatory T cell samples produced an average of around 3.8 million reads. The repertoire was sequenced with immunoSEQ multiplex PCR; TCRdb's copy has only in-frame clones and lacks some. This table has around 650,000 clones, roughly 12% appearing once. Comments on this clone: Antigen: not known.

CDR1 is SGHDT, CDR2 YYEEEE, per germline. The CDR3 is 15 residues long. The trim removed 2 bases at V and 7 bases at J, leaving 5 bases unmatched. J is TRBJ1-6 and V is TRBV5-6; 8 nucleotides agree with TRBD1. The sequence was obtained from a man aged 25-45 years with type 1 diabetes. The sequenced sample was naive CD4+ T cells from blood. CDR3 sequence: CASSLQGVVNSPLHF. The CDR3 region has the DNA TGTGCCAGCAGCTTACAGGGGGTAGTCAATTCACCCCTCCACTTT.